The 18 T cell receptor beta chains given below trace back to one sample, sequenced in a study of blood T cell repertoires in COVID-19. The table came from immunoSEQ multiplex PCR; TCRdb's copy has only in-frame clones and leaves some out. The sample lists tens of thousands of clones, 60% to 85% occurring once. The sample was peripheral blood. The receptor source for this set is an elderly woman with acute or convalescent COVID-19.

The gene calls are TRBV18 and TRBJ1-3; unclear D gene. The CDR3 runs to 16 residues. V lost 1 base, J lost 0 bases, and 10 bases lay in between. Germline V gene lookup returns CDR1 KGHSH and CDR2 LQKENI. The DNA for the CDR3 is TGTGCCAGCTCACCACGGGCAGGCAACTCTGGAAACACCATATATTTT. Translated: CASSPRAGNSGNTIYF.

The genes are TRBV6-1 and TRBJ2-3, with 9 nucleotides matching TRBD2. CDR1 and CDR2 (germline): MNHNS, SASEGT. The CDR3 consists of 16 residues. J lost 6 bases, V lost 2 bases, and 9 bases had no gene match. In DNA form, the CDR3 reads TGTGCCAGCAGTGAACCGCGCGGGAGGGCAGGGGATACGCAGTATTTT. Translating it yields CASSEPRGRAGDTQYF.

The chain employs TRBV28 and TRBJ2-1; tentatively, D is TRBD1 (6 bases). The V gene lost 3 bases and the J gene lost 6 bases, with 12 bases spanning the gap. The CDR3 covers 14 residues. Germline V lookup: CDR1 MDHEN, CDR2 SYDVKM. The CDR3 reads CASSLSRGSNEQFF. The CDR3 DNA reads as TGTGCCAGCAGTTTGTCCAGGGGTAGCAATGAGCAGTTCTTC.

This clone was detected a few times. DNA of the CDR3: TGTGCCAGCACTCGACCCGGAGTAGGCTCGGATTCACCCCTCCACTTT. Its protein product is CASTRPGVGSDSPLHF. The J gene is TRBJ1-6, the V gene TRBV28; D is unresolved. This CDR3 region has 16 residues. The V end lost 7 bases, the J end lost 8 bases, and 21 bases lay between the germline ends. The germline V gene encodes CDR1 MDHEN and CDR2 SYDVKM.

The gene calls are TRBV5-1 and TRBJ2-1, with 10 positions matching TRBD2. Trimming cost V 1 base and J 5 bases; bases outside gene matches: 6. The CDR3 extends over 16 amino acids. Germline CDR1 and CDR2: SGHRS and YFSETQ. DNA of the CDR3: TGCGCCAGCAGCTTGTTTCTAGCGGGAGAAAACAATGAGCAGTTCTTC. Amino acids: CASSLFLAGENNEQFF.

The V and J genes are TRBV3-1 (or the pseudogene TRBV3-2) and TRBJ1-3; TRBD1 is a possible D gene (5 bases). V lost 1 base to trimming and J lost 3 bases, with 7 bases between them. Germline V gives CDR1 LGHDT, CDR2 YNNKEL (reference sequence). This CDR3 contains 14 residues. CDR3 coding DNA: TGTGCCAGCAGCCAAGGACAGAGTGGAAACACCATATATTTT. Protein sequence: CASSQGQSGNTIYF.

This clone was picked up one time. The rearrangement joins TRBV18 to TRBJ2-2; 10 nucleotides agree with TRBD2. The J segment lost 1 base and the V segment lost 1 base, leaving 0 bases of the junction unmatched. Per the germline V gene, CDR1 is KGHSH and CDR2 is LQKENI. The CDR3 is 16 residues long. Here the CDR3 DNA reads TGTGCCAGCTCACCACAGCGGGAGGGGAACACCGGGGAGCTGTTTTTT. It is translated as CASSPQREGNTGELFF.

This CDR3 reads CASSPHGTGNSYEQYF. The CDR3 nucleotides are TGTGCCAGCAGTCCCCACGGAACAGGGAACTCCTACGAGCAGTACTTC. The J gene is TRBJ2-7, the V gene TRBV28; the D gene is possibly TRBD1 (6 bases). In germline, CDR1 is MDHEN, CDR2 SYDVKM. The CDR3 runs to 16 residues. Trimming cost V 5 bases and J 0 bases, with 17 bases left between them.

The CDR3, as DNA: TGCGCCAGCAGCCCCCGGCCAGGGGGTGGGCTAGCGGGATTCTACAATGAGCAGTTCTTC. Protein sequence: CASSPRPGGGLAGFYNEQFF. The V call is TRBV4-1, the J call TRBJ2-1, with 9 nucleotides matching TRBD2. The CDR3 has 20 residues. Germline CDR1 reads MGHRA; CDR2 reads YSYEKL. V was pared by 4 bases and J by 3 bases, with 19 bases of the junction left unmatched.

The chain recombines TRBV27 with TRBJ2-7, with 12 bases matching TRBD2. V trimming: 5 bases; J trimming: 2 bases; junction bases outside the gene matches: 13. The length of the CDR3 is 18 residues. Germline lookup yields CDR1 MNHEY and CDR2 SMNVEV (reference sequence). The CDR3, as DNA: TGTGCCAGCAGTGAAGGGACTAGCGGGTTCGCGGGACCCTACGAGCAGTACTTC. Translated: CASSEGTSGFAGPYEQYF.

The chain links TRBV5-4 to TRBJ2-6, with D unclear. Germline CDR1 reads SGHNT; CDR2 reads YYREEE (reference sequence). Trimming stripped 2 bases from V and 0 bases from J, with 3 bases between. The CDR3 runs 14 residues. The CDR3 DNA sequence: TGTGCCAGCAGCTTCAGCTCTGGGGCCAACGTCCTGACTTTC. Translated, it gives CASSFSSGANVLTF.

This clone has ten or more counts. The V call is TRBV28, the J call TRBJ2-2, with D tentatively TRBD1 (5 bases). CDR3 length: 15 amino acids. V gave up 5 bases and J gave up 3 bases, with 13 bases separating them. The germline V gene has CDR1 MDHEN and CDR2 SYDVKM. CDR3 coding DNA: TGTGCCAGCAGTCCAGTCTTAGGGGACACCGGGGAGCTGTTTTTT. It codes for CASSPVLGDTGELFF.

This clone was counted between two and nine times. The V gene is TRBV5-1, the J gene TRBJ1-3; D is unclear. Germline values: CDR1 SGHRS, CDR2 YFSETQ. The CDR3 covers 14 residues. The germline V and J ends were trimmed by 0 bases and 2 bases, with 6 bases remaining between them. CDR3 nucleotide sequence: TGCGCCAGCAGCTTGGGAGTAACTGGAAACACCATATATTTT. Translating gives CASSLGVTGNTIYF.

The V call is TRBV5-1, the J call TRBJ2-1, with TRBD2 matching 8 bases. V lost 4 bases to trimming and J lost 2 bases; unmatched junction nucleotides: 11. The CDR3 length is 17 residues. Germline V gene sequence: CDR1 SGHRS, CDR2 YFSETQ. This CDR3 reads CASSPKLSGSTYNEQFF. The DNA for the CDR3 is TGCGCCAGCAGCCCTAAGTTAAGCGGGAGTACCTACAATGAGCAGTTCTTC.

This rearrangement joins TRBV24-1 to TRBJ2-5; 7 bases match TRBD1. The ends lost 4 bases at V and 1 base at J; junction bases unmatched: 5. The CDR3 spans 15 residues. CDR1 and CDR2 from the germline V gene are KGHDR and SFDVKD. In DNA form, the CDR3 reads TGTGCCACCAGTGACCTCCGGGACAGCCAAGAGACCCAGTACTTC. Its protein is CATSDLRDSQETQYF.

The chain links TRBV7-2 to TRBJ2-2; TRBD2 matches at 12 bases. The germline CDR1 and CDR2 sequences are SGHTA and FQGNSA. V lost 5 bases and J lost 0; bases outside the gene matches: 4. The CDR3 has 17 amino acids. The CDR3 region is CASSGGLAGTNTGELFF. The CDR3 DNA reads as TGTGCCAGCAGCGGTGGACTAGCGGGGACGAACACCGGGGAGCTGTTTTTT.

The chain joins TRBV13 to TRBJ2-3; no clear D. V shed 3 bases and J shed 5 bases, with 18 bases lying between them. Germline V gene data show CDR1 as PRHDT and CDR2 as FYEKMQ (reference sequence). This CDR3 contains 16 residues. The CDR3 DNA reads TGTGCCAGCAGCTTGGGCTTGTGGGCTGGCAGAGATACGCAGTATTTT. Translating gives CASSLGLWAGRDTQYF.

This clone was seen only once. The rearrangement links TRBV7-9 to TRBJ2-7; the D gene is possibly TRBD1 (5 bases). CDR3 size: 14 residues. CDR1 SEHNR and CDR2 FQNEAQ come from the germline V gene (reference sequence). With 0 bases removed from V and 7 bases from J, the gap between germline ends came to 13 bases. CDR3 in DNA: TGTGCCAGCAGCTTAGCAAGGGGTCCGCGAGAGCAGTACTTC. Amino acids: CASSLARGPREQYF.